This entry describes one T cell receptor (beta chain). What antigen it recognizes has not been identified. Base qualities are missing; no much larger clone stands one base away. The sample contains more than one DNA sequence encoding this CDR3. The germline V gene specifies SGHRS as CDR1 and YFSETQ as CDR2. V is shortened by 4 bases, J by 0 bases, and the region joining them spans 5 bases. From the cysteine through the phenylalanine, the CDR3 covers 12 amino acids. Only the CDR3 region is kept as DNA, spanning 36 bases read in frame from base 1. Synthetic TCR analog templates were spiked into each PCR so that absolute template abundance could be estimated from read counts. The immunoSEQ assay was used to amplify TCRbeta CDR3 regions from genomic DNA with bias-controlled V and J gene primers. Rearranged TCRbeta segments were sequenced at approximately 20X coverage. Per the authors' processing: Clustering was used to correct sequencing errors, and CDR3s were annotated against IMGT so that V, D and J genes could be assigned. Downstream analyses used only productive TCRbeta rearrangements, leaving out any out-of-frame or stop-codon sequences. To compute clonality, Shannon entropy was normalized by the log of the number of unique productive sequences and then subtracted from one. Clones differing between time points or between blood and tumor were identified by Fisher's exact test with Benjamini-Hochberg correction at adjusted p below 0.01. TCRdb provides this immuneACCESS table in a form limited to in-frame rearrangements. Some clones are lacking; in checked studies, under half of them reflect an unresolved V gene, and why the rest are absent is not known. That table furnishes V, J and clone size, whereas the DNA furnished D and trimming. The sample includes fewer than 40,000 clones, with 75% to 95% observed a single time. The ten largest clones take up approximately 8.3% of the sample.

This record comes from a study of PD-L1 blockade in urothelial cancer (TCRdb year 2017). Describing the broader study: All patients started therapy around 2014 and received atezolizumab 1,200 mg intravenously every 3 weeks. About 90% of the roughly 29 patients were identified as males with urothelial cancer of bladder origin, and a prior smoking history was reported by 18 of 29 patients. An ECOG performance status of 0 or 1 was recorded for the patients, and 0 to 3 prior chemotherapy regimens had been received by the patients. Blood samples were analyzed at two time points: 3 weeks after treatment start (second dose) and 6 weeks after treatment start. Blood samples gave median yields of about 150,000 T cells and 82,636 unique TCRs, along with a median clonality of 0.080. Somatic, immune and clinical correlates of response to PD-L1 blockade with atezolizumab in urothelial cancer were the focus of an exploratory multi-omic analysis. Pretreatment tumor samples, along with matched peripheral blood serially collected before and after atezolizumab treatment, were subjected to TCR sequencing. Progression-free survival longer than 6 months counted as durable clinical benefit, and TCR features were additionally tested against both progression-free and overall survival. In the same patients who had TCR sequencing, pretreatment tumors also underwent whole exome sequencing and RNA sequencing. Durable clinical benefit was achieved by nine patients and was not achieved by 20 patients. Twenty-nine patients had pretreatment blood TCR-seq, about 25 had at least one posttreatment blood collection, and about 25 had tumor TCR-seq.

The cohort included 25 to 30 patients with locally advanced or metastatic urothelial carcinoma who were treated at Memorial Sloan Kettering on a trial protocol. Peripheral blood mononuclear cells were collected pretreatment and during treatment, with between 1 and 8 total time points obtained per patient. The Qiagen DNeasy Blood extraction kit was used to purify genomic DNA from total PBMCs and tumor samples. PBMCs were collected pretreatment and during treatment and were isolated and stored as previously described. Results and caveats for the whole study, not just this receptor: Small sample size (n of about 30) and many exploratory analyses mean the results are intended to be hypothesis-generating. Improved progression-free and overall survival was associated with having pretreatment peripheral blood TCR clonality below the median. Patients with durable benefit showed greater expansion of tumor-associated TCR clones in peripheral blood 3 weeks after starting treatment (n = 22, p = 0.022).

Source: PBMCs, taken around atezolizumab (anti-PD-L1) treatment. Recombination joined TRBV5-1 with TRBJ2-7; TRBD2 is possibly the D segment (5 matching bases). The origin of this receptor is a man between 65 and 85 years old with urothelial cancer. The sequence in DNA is TGCGCCAGCAGCCGGGACTCCTACGAGCAGTACTTC. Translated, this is CASSRDSYEQYF.